This TCR beta chain emerged from a study of T cell repertoires in cytomegalovirus infection. Study-wide findings and caveats: Cumulative frequency (of public TCR beta family members) identified carriers of CMV plus the relevant HLA. Clonotype analysis showed dominance of the ex vivo response by HLA-C-restricted CMV-specific TCR beta clonotypes.

Using its own MiXCR run on the reads, TCRdb lists one record per CDR3 protein. The data contain tens of thousands of distinct CDR3 sequences, 20% to 30% of them seen just once; the ten biggest clones take up roughly 50%. From germline, CDR1 is SGHDT and CDR2 YYEEEE. The CDR3 runs to 15 residues. In regard to this clonotype: What it binds is unknown. At one of its ends the junction is not consistent with the germline gene, which may arise from a read error.

The starting material was CD8+ T cells from cultured PBMCs, obtained from culture after CMV antigen stimulation. The chain recombines TRBV5-6 with TRBJ1-2; perhaps TRBD1 as D (5 bases). The sequence derives from a human donor in good health (CMV status not recorded). Some clones in this sample may be carry-over from other donors' samples. CDR3 loop: CTSSNSGTLDYGYTF. CDR3 DNA: TGTACCAGCAGCAATAGTGGGACGCTGGATTATGGCTACACCTTC.